This T cell receptor (beta chain) appears in the sequencing data of a study of cytomegalovirus exposure and HLA in healthy donors. Germline V gene sequence: CDR1 SEHNR, CDR2 FQNEAQ (reference sequence). CDR3 size: 15 residues. V shed 8 bases, J shed 2 bases, and the junction held 7 bases outside the gene matches. TCRdb's copy holds only in-frame clones and misses some; the assay was immunoSEQ multiplex PCR. The repertoire includes approximately 82,000 clones, approximately 93% of them detected once, and about 0.68% sits in the top ten. The gene calls are TRBV7-9 and TRBJ2-1; TRBD2 aligns across 9 bases. This receptor was obtained from a man aged 18 to 29 in good health and CMV-seronegative. The sample consisted of PBMCs. The DNA for the CDR3 is TGTGCCAGCGTTAGCGGGAGATTAACCTACAATGAGCAGTTCTTC. It yields the protein CASVSGRLTYNEQFF.